The present T cell receptor beta chain was sequenced within a study of shared clonotypes between healthy human individuals. Study-wide context: Every donor yielded three CD4 naive, three CD4 memory, two CD8 naive and one CD8 memory plate.

CDR1 and CDR2 (germline): SGHRS, YFSETQ. Trimming pared 4 bases from V and 3 bases from J, leaving 20 bases between. This CDR3 comprises 16 residues. Data came from immunoSEQ multiplex PCR; TCRdb stores just in-frame clones and leaves some out. The sample holds about 95,000 clones, roughly two thirds seen once. In the case of this clone: Its antigen is not known.

Study-wide results and limits: It was observed that approximately 5% of naive CD4 clonotypes were shared across a handful of donors. All-four-donor shared clonotypes had higher generation probabilities than non-shared clonotypes did.

The receptor was isolated from a man aged 25 to 40 in good health. Sequencing was performed on memory CD8+ T cells sorted from blood. The sample's subset: CD45RO+ cells pooled with CCR7-negative TemRA cells. This chain connects TRBV5-1 to TRBJ2-7, with D perhaps given as TRBD1 or TRBD2 (6 bases each). The DNA of the CDR3 is TGCGCCAGCAGCCCCCAAACAACACAGGGACTCTACGAGCAGTACTTC. Amino acid sequence: CASSPQTTQGLYEQYF.